This passage covers 31 T cell receptor beta chains from one sample sequenced in a study. Amplification of TRBV12-4/TRBJ1-2 clonotypes used adaptor-ligated barcode primers. TCRdb re-called the multiplex PCR reads with MiXCR, one entry per CDR3 protein. The sample lists 350 to 500 distinct CDR3 sequences, 7% to 9.5% seen once, with more than 50% in the top ten. The sequencing sample was made of tumor-infiltrating naive CD4+ T cells sorted from the breast tumor. Subset meaning: naive CD4+ T cells, CD4+CD45RA+CD25-. These receptors were taken from a female donor with breast cancer.

This clonotype is categorized as medium-sized (0.01 to 0.1%). The J gene is TRBJ1-2, the V gene TRBV12-3 or TRBV12-4; D remains unclear. V lost 2 bases and J 8 bases, leaving 12 bases between the germline ends. CDR3 length: 13 residues. CDR3 sequence: CASSLTEAPGYTF. In DNA form, the CDR3 reads TGTGCCAGCAGTTTAACGGAGGCTCCGGGCTACACCTTC.

This clonotype was seen at least ten times. This could be a read error, since a much larger clone is one nucleotide away. The rearrangement uses TRBV12-3 or TRBV12-4 and TRBJ1-2; TRBD1 aligns across 8 bases. The V segment lost 5 bases and the J segment 8 bases; nucleotides outside the gene matches: 7. The CDR3 covers 13 residues. CDR3 nucleotide sequence: TGTGCCAGCAGTCACGGACAGGGTATGGGCTACACCTTC. This gives the protein CASSHGQGMGYTF.

This clonotype is classed as hyperexpanded. The chain has TRBV12-3 or TRBV12-4 and TRBJ1-2; maybe TRBD1 (5 bases). The CDR3 is made up of 15 amino acids. V was shortened by 6 bases and J by 3 bases, with 17 bases between the two germline ends. This chain's CDR3 is CASRSGPGSHYGYTF. CDR3 coding DNA: TGTGCCAGCAGGTCAGGCCCAGGGTCGCACTATGGCTACACCTTC.

By sample fraction, this clonotype is large. As DNA, the CDR3 is TGTGCCAGCAGTCCCCGGGACAGGGTGCATGGCTACACCTTC. This translates into CASSPRDRVHGYTF. The chain carries TRBV12-3 or TRBV12-4 and TRBJ1-2; the match to TRBD1 covers 9 bases. Trimming took 5 bases from V and 6 from J; bases not matched to a gene: 7. The CDR3 runs 14 residues.

This clonotype was counted many times. The CDR3 DNA sequence: TGTGCCAGCAGTTCTACAGTGGATGGCTACACCTTC. This translates into CASSSTVDGYTF. The J gene is TRBJ1-2, the V gene TRBV12-3 or TRBV12-4; D is ambiguous. The V gene lost 4 bases and the J gene lost 6 bases, with 9 bases spanning the gap. The CDR3 consists of 12 residues.

The table lists this clonotype with many counts. The chain recombines TRBV12-3 or TRBV12-4 with TRBJ1-2, with TRBD1 as a possible D gene (6 bases). V lost 1 base to trimming and J lost 8 bases, with 11 bases between them. CDR3 length: 13 amino acids. The CDR3 sequence: CASSLGQAAGYTF. The CDR3 nucleotides are TGTGCCAGCAGTTTAGGACAGGCGGCGGGCTACACCTTC.

By its share, this clonotype is medium-sized. This chain uses TRBV12-3 or TRBV12-4 with TRBJ1-2; D is unresolved. V was clipped by 6 bases and J by 3 bases, with 17 bases between them. The CDR3 extends over 15 amino acids. The CDR3 DNA sequence: TGTGCCAGCAGACCCACGGACTCTCCCTACTATGGCTACACCTTC. This translates into CASRPTDSPYYGYTF.

This clonotype was seen a handful of times. This sequence joins TRBV12-3 or TRBV12-4 and TRBJ1-2; possible D gene TRBD1, 5 bases. The CDR3 runs to 14 residues. V gave up 5 bases and J gave up 2 bases, with 12 bases separating them. CDR3 bases: TGTGCCAGCAGTCGAGCAGGGCAGAACTATGGCTACACCTTC. Encoded protein: CASSRAGQNYGYTF.

This clonotype is hyperexpanded by share. J is TRBJ1-2 and V is TRBV12-3 or TRBV12-4, with 7 bases matching TRBD1. CDR3 length equals 13 residues. J gave up 4 bases and V 6 bases, and 5 bases lay outside the gene matches. This CDR3 reads CASSWTGLYGYTF. CDR3 coding DNA: TGTGCCAGCAGCTGGACAGGCCTCTATGGCTACACCTTC.

V usage is TRBV12-3 or TRBV12-4 and J usage is TRBJ1-2, with 8 bases identical to TRBD1. The junction had 6 bases not matched to a gene; V was cut back by 1 base and J by 5 bases. The CDR3 loop spans 15 amino acids. The CDR3 nucleotides are TGTGCCAGCAGTTTAGAGCCTGGGACAGGATATGGCTACACCTTC. This codes for CASSLEPGTGYGYTF.

This clonotype was recorded many times. The chain couples TRBV12-3 or TRBV12-4 to TRBJ1-2; D is perhaps TRBD1 (5 bases). The CDR3 is 13 amino acids. V lost 4 bases, J lost 10 bases, and 16 bases lay in between. The chain's CDR3 is CASSSPTGRSYTF. CDR3 sequence (DNA): TGTGCCAGCAGTTCTCCTACGGGACGCTCCTACACCTTC.

By proportion, this clonotype is large. The chain carries TRBV12-3 or TRBV12-4 and TRBJ1-2; possibly TRBD1 for D (6 bases). Trimming took 5 bases from V and 7 from J, leaving 11 bases between them. This CDR3 is 12 amino acids long. For the CDR3, the DNA is TGTGCCAGCAGTGTTCAGGGGTCTGGCTACACCTTC. The encoded protein is CASSVQGSGYTF.

This clonotype is labeled as large. This chain joins TRBV12-3 or TRBV12-4 and TRBJ1-2; TRBD1 might be the D (6 bases). Trimming took 3 bases from V and 8 from J, leaving 13 bases between them. This CDR3 has 13 residues. The CDR3 region has the DNA TGTGCCAGCAGTTTCGGACAGCCGAGCGGCTACACCTTC. Its translation is CASSFGQPSGYTF.

This clonotype was counted many times. The chain joins TRBV12-3 or TRBV12-4 to TRBJ1-2, with D unclear. There are 13 residues in the CDR3. The ends were cut back, 4 bases at V and 4 bases at J, with 10 bases in the middle. The CDR3 nucleotides read TGTGCCAGCAGTTCAAACAACGGCTATGGCTACACCTTC. Amino acid sequence: CASSSNNGYGYTF.

In this sample, this clonotype is large (0.1 to 1%). This chain joins TRBV12-3 or TRBV12-4 and TRBJ1-2; D gene ambiguous. The CDR3 contains 12 residues. The V and J ends lost 7 bases and 1 base respectively, with 7 bases between them. DNA of the CDR3: TGTGCCAGCAAGTCTGGTAACTATGGCTACACCTTC. Its translation is CASKSGNYGYTF.

This clonotype has ten or more counts. V is TRBV12-3 or TRBV12-4 and J is TRBJ1-2; the D gene is possibly TRBD1 (5 bases). The length of the CDR3 is 13 residues. The V gene lost 7 bases and the J gene lost 8 bases, with 17 bases spanning the gap. CDR3 sequence (DNA): TGTGCCAGCACTCTGACAGTATCCGGCGGCTACACCTTC. Its translation is CASTLTVSGGYTF.

This clonotype is judged large (0.1 to 1%). The V gene is TRBV12-3 or TRBV12-4, the J gene TRBJ1-2, with 10 bases lining up with TRBD1. After removal of 7 bases from V and 8 bases from J, the junction contained 10 bases not matched to a gene. The CDR3 sequence is 14 residues long. As DNA, the CDR3 is TGTGCCAGCACCAGGGGACAGGGGAGTCACGGCTACACCTTC. Amino acid sequence: CASTRGQGSHGYTF.

V gene TRBV12-3 or TRBV12-4 combines with J gene TRBJ1-2, with a possible D match to TRBD1 (6 bases). The V end was cut by 6 bases, the J end by 7 bases, with 18 bases between. The CDR3 is made up of 14 amino acids. CDR3 residues: CASRLGQLRGGYTF. In nucleotides, the CDR3 is TGTGCCAGCAGGCTTGGACAGCTCAGGGGTGGCTACACCTTC.

The rearrangement links TRBV12-3 or TRBV12-4 to TRBJ1-2; 7 nucleotides match TRBD1. V dropped 6 bases and J dropped 4; count of bases not matched to a gene: 8. CDR3 length: 14 residues. The chain's CDR3 is CASRLTGDIYGYTF. Written as DNA, the CDR3 is TGTGCCAGCAGACTCACAGGGGATATCTATGGCTACACCTTC.

This clonotype counts as large. V and J are TRBV12-3 or TRBV12-4 and TRBJ1-2, with a possible D match to TRBD1 (5 bases). Trimming left V 6 bases short and J 4 bases short, with 12 bases between. The CDR3 runs to 13 residues. The CDR3 loop is CASRLTASYGYTF. CDR3 nucleotides: TGTGCCAGCAGGTTGACAGCGTCCTATGGCTACACCTTC.

By proportion, this clonotype is large. The rearrangement joins TRBV12-3 or TRBV12-4 to TRBJ1-2; tentative D call: TRBD1 (5 bases). Trimming took off 4 bases at V and 10 bases at J, with 22 bases between the two ends. This CDR3 region has 15 residues. The chain's CDR3 is CASSSKWTKGFYYTF. In DNA form, the CDR3 reads TGTGCCAGCAGTTCAAAATGGACAAAGGGTTTCTACTACACCTTC.

This clonotype is medium-sized by share. The chain joins TRBV12-3 or TRBV12-4 to TRBJ1-2, with D uncertain. The V end was cut by 1 base, the J end by 4 bases, with 13 bases between. The CDR3 is 15 amino acids. The CDR3 DNA follows: TGTGCCAGCAGTTTAGGCCCTAAGGAGGGCTATGGCTACACCTTC. This sequence encodes CASSLGPKEGYGYTF.

This clonotype is large within its sample. J is TRBJ1-2 and V is TRBV12-3 or TRBV12-4, with 7 bases identical to TRBD1. CDR3 length equals 13 residues. V was clipped by 5 bases and J by 2 bases; unmatched bases: 2. CDR3 region: CASSQQGNYGYTF. CDR3 bases: TGTGCCAGCAGTCAACAGGGGAACTATGGCTACACCTTC.

The chain combines TRBV12-3 or TRBV12-4 with TRBJ1-2; the match to TRBD1 covers 7 bases. Germline trimming cut 6 bases from V and 5 bases from J; bases unmatched to any gene: 15. This CDR3 region has 16 residues. The CDR3, as DNA: TGTGCCAGCAGCACTAAGTTGGGGACAGCCTTATATGGCTACACCTTC. The encoded protein is CASSTKLGTALYGYTF.

By proportion, this clonotype is large. This chain links TRBV12-3 or TRBV12-4 with TRBJ1-2; possible D gene TRBD1, 5 bases. The CDR3 is 13 amino acids. V dropped 2 bases and J dropped 6 bases, with 10 bases sitting between them. CDR3 DNA sequence: TGTGCCAGCAGTTTATCGCAGGGTGATGGCTACACCTTC. Translation gives CASSLSQGDGYTF.

By share of the sample, this clonotype is medium-sized (0.01 to 0.1%). This chain joins TRBV12-3 or TRBV12-4 and TRBJ1-2, with unresolved D. Trimming stripped 6 bases from V and 6 bases from J, with 11 bases between. The CDR3 consists of 12 residues. CDR3 sequence (DNA): TGTGCCAGCAGGCCAGGTTTTGATGGCTACACCTTC. This gives the protein CASRPGFDGYTF.

This clonotype ranks as hyperexpanded. V is TRBV12-3 or TRBV12-4 and J is TRBJ1-2, with a tentative D call TRBD1 (5 bases). The V end was cut by 6 bases, the J end by 4 bases, with 15 bases between. The CDR3 is 14 residues long. The CDR3 coding sequence is TGTGCCAGCAGAGACCCTACAGGAGGCTATGGCTACACCTTC. Its translation is CASRDPTGGYGYTF.

In its sample, this clonotype is large. The chain employs TRBV12-3 or TRBV12-4 and TRBJ1-2, with a possible D match to TRBD1 (5 bases). Trimming removed 7 bases at V and 8 bases at J, with 17 bases between. There are 13 residues in the CDR3. This CDR3 reads CASTSRPREGYTF. DNA of the CDR3: TGTGCCAGCACCTCCAGGCCCAGGGAGGGCTACACCTTC.

By proportion, this clonotype is large. This chain connects TRBV12-3 or TRBV12-4 to TRBJ1-2; D gene unclear. V lost 5 bases and J 4 bases, leaving 11 bases between the germline ends. CDR3 length equals 13 residues. The CDR3 loop reads CASSQGSIYGYTF. The CDR3 bases are TGTGCCAGCAGTCAAGGATCGATCTATGGCTACACCTTC.

This clonotype showed up many times. The V and J genes are TRBV12-3 or TRBV12-4 and TRBJ1-2; 8 bases map to TRBD1. Trimming cost V 7 bases and J 8 bases; bases outside gene matches: 15. This CDR3 comprises 15 residues. For the CDR3, the DNA is TGTGCCAGCACCATGGACAGGGTAGATGCGGGCGGCTACACCTTC. Residues: CASTMDRVDAGGYTF.

By sample share, this clonotype is large. The chain joins TRBV12-3 or TRBV12-4 to TRBJ1-2; possible D gene TRBD1, 6 bases. The CDR3 is 13 residues long. Trimming shortened V by 5 bases and J by 2 bases, and 9 bases separated the two germline ends. Here the CDR3 reads CASSIQGNYGYTF. The DNA for the CDR3 is TGTGCCAGCAGTATACAGGGAAACTATGGCTACACCTTC.